This is a list of T cell receptor beta chains from one sample in a study of shared T cell receptors in the human thymus. Here immunoSEQ multiplex PCR was the method, and the copy in TCRdb shows in-frame clones only, minus some. Of over 350,000 clones listed, 85% to 95% are singletons. Sequenced: thymocytes. The source is a human donor. The CDR3 runs from the conserved cysteine through the conserved F or W. A D gene is named only where the DNA matches it firmly. Only some rows state a clone size, as once, few, many or a class for expanded clones.

v_call	d_call	clone_size	j_call	cdr3_aa	cdr3_nt
TRBV4-2	NA	NA	TRBJ2-7	CASKGHTKTYEQYF	TGTGCCAGCAAGGGACACACTAAAACCTACGAGCAGTACTTC
TRBV5-1	NA	NA	TRBJ2-7	CASSLQGYEQYF	TGCGCCAGCAGCTTACAGGGTTACGAGCAGTACTTC
TRBV6-5	NA	NA	TRBJ1-2	CASSYMGGHYGYTF	TGTGCCAGCAGTTACATGGGGGGCCACTATGGCTACACCTTC
TRBV14	TRBD1	NA	TRBJ1-1	CASSQQKTGGNTEAFF	TGTGCCAGCAGCCAACAAAAGACAGGGGGGAACACTGAAGCTTTCTTT
TRBV19	NA	NA	TRBJ2-1	CASSIGRSSYNEQFF	TGTGCCAGTAGTATAGGGCGGAGCTCCTACAATGAGCAGTTCTTC
TRBV11-2	NA	once	TRBJ1-2	CASSLSGRAPFGYTF	TGTGCCAGCAGCTTATCAGGCAGGGCTCCTTTTGGCTACACCTTC
TRBV10-3	NA	once	TRBJ2-3	CAISVGLTEYTDTQYF	TGTGCCATCAGTGTTGGTCTTACAGAGTACACAGATACGCAGTATTTT
TRBV5-5	NA	NA	TRBJ1-1	CASSSGSRCWRNTEAFF	TGTGCCAGCAGCTCGGGGTCCAGGTGTTGGCGGAACACTGAAGCTTTCTTT
TRBV11-2	TRBD1	NA	TRBJ2-1	CASSPGTAFYNEQFF	TGTGCCAGCAGCCCCGGGACAGCCTTTTACAATGAGCAGTTCTTC
TRBV6-6	TRBD1	NA	TRBJ1-2	CASSSPGTGLGYTF	TGTGCCAGCAGTTCCCCTGGGACAGGGCTAGGCTACACCTTC
TRBV28	NA	NA	TRBJ2-5	CASRHSHQETQYF	TGTGCCAGCAGGCATAGCCACCAAGAGACCCAGTACTTC
TRBV19	NA	NA	TRBJ2-1	CASSIEGEQGHNEQFF	TGTGCCAGTAGTATAGAAGGGGAACAGGGCCACAATGAGCAGTTCTTC
TRBV28	NA	NA	TRBJ1-4	CASSLRGTEKLFF	TGTGCCAGCAGTTTAAGGGGTACTGAAAAACTGTTTTTT
TRBV6-5	NA	NA	TRBJ1-5	CASSPGTGRNQPQHF	TGTGCCAGCAGCCCCGGAACAGGACGCAATCAGCCCCAGCATTTT
TRBV30	TRBD1	NA	TRBJ1-2	CAWSVGTGYGYGYTF	TGTGCCTGGAGTGTGGGGACAGGGTACGGCTATGGCTACACCTTC
TRBV5-5	NA	NA	TRBJ2-1	CASSLPRTENEQFF	TGTGCCAGCAGCTTGCCCAGAACAGAGAATGAGCAGTTCTTC
TRBV27	NA	NA	TRBJ1-5	CASSRRRSNQPQHF	TGTGCCAGCAGTCGCCGACGTAGCAATCAGCCCCAGCATTTT
TRBV19	NA	once	TRBJ1-4	CASRIPANEKLFF	TGTGCCAGTAGAATTCCCGCTAATGAAAAACTGTTTTTT
TRBV11-2	NA	NA	TRBJ2-1	CASSFDGPQGTQEGEQFF	TGTGCCAGCAGCTTCGATGGCCCTCAGGGGACCCAGGAAGGTGAGCAGTTCTTC
TRBV11-2	NA	NA	TRBJ2-3	CASSLDLGTQYF	TGTGCCAGCAGCTTAGATCTGGGTACGCAGTATTTT
TRBV11-3	NA	NA	TRBJ2-3	CASSFGDRPSTDTQYF	TGTGCCAGCAGCTTTGGGGACCGACCTAGCACAGATACGCAGTATTTT
TRBV14	TRBD1	NA	TRBJ2-2	CASSQETDRGVTGELFF	TGTGCCAGCAGCCAAGAAACGGACAGGGGAGTCACCGGGGAGCTGTTTTTT
TRBV28	NA	once	TRBJ1-3	CASSLSHASRSGNTIYF	TGTGCCAGCAGTTTATCCCACGCAAGTCGCTCTGGAAACACCATATATTTT
TRBV7-6	NA	NA	TRBJ2-3	CASSLEYASAPTDTQYF	TGTGCCAGCAGCTTAGAATATGCTAGCGCTCCCACAGATACGCAGTATTTT
TRBV7-3	NA	NA	TRBJ2-7	CASSLGSGTHSYEQYF	TGTGCCAGCAGCTTAGGTTCCGGGACACACTCCTACGAGCAGTACTTC
TRBV18	TRBD2	NA	TRBJ2-3	CASSPGTSGRSTDTQYF	TGTGCCAGCTCACCCGGGACTAGCGGGAGAAGCACAGATACGCAGTATTTT
TRBV5-6	NA	NA	TRBJ2-7	CASSYWTASYEQYF	TGTGCCAGCAGCTACTGGACTGCCTCCTACGAGCAGTACTTC
TRBV20-1	NA	few	TRBJ1-2	CSANRDYGYTF	TGCAGTGCTAACCGGGACTATGGCTACACCTTC
TRBV12-2	NA	once	TRBJ2-1	CASRFPRTSGTGDNEQFF	TGTGCAAGTCGCTTCCCTAGGACTAGCGGGACGGGGGACAATGAGCAGTTCTTC
TRBV18	TRBD2	once	TRBJ2-3	CASSPRGRVADTQYF	TGTGCCAGCTCACCACGCGGGAGAGTGGCAGATACGCAGTATTTT
TRBV11-2	NA	NA	TRBJ2-3	CASRRTDTQYF	TGTGCCAGCAGACGCACAGATACGCAGTATTTT
TRBV29-1	NA	NA	TRBJ2-1	CSSEDRNEQFF	TGCAGCTCTGAAGACAGGAATGAGCAGTTCTTC
TRBV28	TRBD1	NA	TRBJ2-7	CASSLSSGQGRYEQYF	TGTGCCAGCAGTTTATCTTCGGGACAGGGGAGGTACGAGCAGTACTTC
TRBV27	NA	NA	TRBJ2-5	CASRGRVLETQYF	TGTGCCAGCAGGGGGCGCGTGCTGGAGACCCAGTACTTC
TRBV28	NA	NA	TRBJ2-1	CASSLKSPAGRDNEQFF	TGTGCCAGCAGTTTAAAGTCCCCCGCAGGGAGAGACAATGAGCAGTTCTTC
TRBV4-1	TRBD2	NA	TRBJ2-3	CASSHLWAGGRTDTQYF	TGCGCCAGCAGCCACCTTTGGGCGGGAGGGCGTACAGATACGCAGTATTTT
TRBV30	NA	NA	TRBJ1-1	CAWRPCTNTEAFF	TGTGCCTGGAGACCCTGTACAAACACTGAAGCTTTCTTT
TRBV28	NA	NA	TRBJ1-2	CASSFPSGYNYGYTF	TGTGCCAGCAGTTTTCCCTCAGGGTACAACTATGGCTACACCTTC
TRBV14	NA	once	TRBJ1-1	CASSQDLRGAYTEAFF	TGTGCCAGCAGCCAAGATCTCCGGGGGGCGTACACTGAAGCTTTCTTT
TRBV19	NA	NA	TRBJ1-3	CASSSGQNGGNTIYF	TGTGCCAGTAGCTCAGGACAGAACGGGGGAAACACCATATATTTT
TRBV5-1	TRBD2	NA	TRBJ2-1	CASSLADTSGKSYNEQFF	TGCGCCAGCAGCTTGGCCGATACTAGCGGGAAGTCATACAATGAGCAGTTCTTC
TRBV27	TRBD2	NA	TRBJ2-7	CASSFGLAGRYEQYF	TGTGCCAGCAGTTTTGGTCTAGCGGGCCGCTACGAGCAGTACTTC
TRBV7-6	NA	NA	TRBJ2-7	CASSLGLDFYEQYF	TGTGCCAGCAGCTTAGGACTAGATTTCTACGAGCAGTACTTC
TRBV6-4	NA	NA	TRBJ1-5	CASSLGYSNQPQHF	TGTGCCAGCAGCCTAGGATATAGCAATCAGCCCCAGCATTTT
TRBV19	TRBD1	NA	TRBJ1-5	CASTLTGGAFDSNQPQHF	TGTGCCAGTACCTTGACAGGGGGCGCTTTTGATAGCAATCAGCCCCAGCATTTT
TRBV28	NA	once	TRBJ1-1	CASSPPLNREDTEAFF	TGTGCCAGCAGTCCGCCGCTGAACAGGGAGGACACTGAAGCTTTCTTT